The rows below give T cell receptor beta chains drawn from one sample of a study of blood T cell repertoires in COVID-19. Assay used: immunoSEQ multiplex PCR; TCRdb lists only in-frame clones, some missing. This table holds 470,000 or so clones, about 85% found once. Sequenced sample: PBMCs or T cells enriched from blood (not recorded which). These receptor sequences come from a woman under 30 with acute COVID-19. The CDR3 runs from the conserved cysteine through the conserved F or W. D genes are given only for firm matches. Clone size is shown for a subset of rows, as once, few, many or a class of expanded clone.

NA	TRBV5-1	NA	TRBJ2-1	CASSEKRPYNEQFF	TGCGCCAGCAGCGAAAAGCGCCCCTACAATGAGCAGTTCTTC
NA	TRBV20-1	NA	TRBJ2-5	CSANSRQTQYF	TGCAGTGCTAACAGCAGGCAGACCCAGTACTTC
few	TRBV28	TRBD1	TRBJ2-7	CATQVQGKYEQYF	TGTGCCACACAGGTACAGGGGAAGTACGAGCAGTACTTC
NA	TRBV14	NA	TRBJ2-2	CASSQWRTRANTGELFF	TGTGCCAGCAGCCAATGGCGTACTAGGGCGAACACCGGGGAGCTGTTTTTT
NA	TRBV5-1	NA	TRBJ2-1	CASSPNPVASGQFF	TGCGCCAGCAGCCCAAACCCCGTTGCGAGCGGGCAGTTCTTC
NA	TRBV3-1/TRBV3-2	TRBD1	TRBJ1-1	CASSYGTETFF	TGTGCCAGCAGCTACGGGACAGAAACTTTCTTT
NA	TRBV19	TRBD1	TRBJ1-1	CATNPGQGLNTEAFF	TGTGCCACCAATCCGGGACAGGGATTGAACACTGAAGCTTTCTTT
NA	TRBV6-5	TRBD1	TRBJ2-7	CASSYTYGQGREQYF	TGTGCCAGCAGTTACACCTATGGACAGGGTAGGGAGCAGTACTTC
NA	TRBV9	NA	TRBJ2-1	CASSVSGLYNEQFF	TGTGCCAGCAGCGTATCAGGGCTCTACAATGAGCAGTTCTTC
NA	TRBV2	NA	TRBJ2-1	CASSEQGTYNEQFF	TGTGCCAGCAGTGAACAGGGTACCTACAATGAGCAGTTCTTC
NA	TRBV11-2	TRBD1	TRBJ1-3	CASSRDRRDTIYF	TGTGCCAGCAGCAGGGACAGGCGGGACACCATATATTTT
NA	TRBV10-1	NA	TRBJ2-7	CASSERLGIHEQYF	TGCGCCAGCAGTGAGCGGCTCGGGATCCACGAGCAGTACTTC
NA	TRBV7-9	TRBD1	TRBJ1-4	CASSSPLDRVMGKLFF	TGTGCCAGCAGCTCACCTTTGGACAGGGTGATGGGAAAACTGTTTTTT
NA	TRBV12-1	NA	TRBJ2-2	CASSFWPSGRKHGELFF	TGTGCCAGCAGCTTTTGGCCTAGCGGGAGGAAACACGGGGAGCTGTTTTTT
NA	TRBV4-1	TRBD1	TRBJ2-3	CASSHTHRGYTQYF	TGCGCCAGCAGCCATACACACAGGGGTTATACGCAGTATTTT
NA	TRBV11-2	NA	TRBJ1-4	CASSLDRGEKLFF	TGTGCCAGCAGCTTAGACAGGGGTGAAAAACTGTTTTTT
NA	TRBV20-1	TRBD1	TRBJ1-2	CSLGQGDGYTF	TGCAGCTTAGGACAGGGGGATGGCTACACCTTC
NA	TRBV7-9	TRBD1	TRBJ2-2	CASSRDRGPVGELFF	TGTGCCAGCAGCAGGGACAGGGGGCCGGTCGGGGAGCTGTTTTTT
NA	TRBV24-1	NA	TRBJ1-6	CATSDFPDSSYNSPLHF	TGTGCCACCAGTGATTTCCCCGACAGCTCCTATAATTCACCCCTCCACTTT
NA	TRBV9	TRBD2	TRBJ2-7	CASSVDEGGGEQYF	TGTGCCAGCAGCGTAGATGAGGGCGGGGGCGAGCAGTACTTC
NA	TRBV4-3	TRBD1	TRBJ2-5	CASSQGEGAGETQYF	TGCGCCAGCAGCCAAGGCGAGGGGGCCGGGGAGACCCAGTACTTC
NA	TRBV5-1	TRBD1	TRBJ2-7	CASSPAPGQASYEQYF	TGCGCCAGCAGCCCGGCACCGGGACAGGCCTCCTACGAGCAGTACTTC
NA	TRBV2	NA	TRBJ2-7	CASSEGRGREQYF	TGTGCCAGCAGTGAGGGCCGAGGGCGCGAGCAGTACTTC
few	TRBV7-9	NA	TRBJ1-1	CASSIQGNAFF	TGTGCCAGCAGTATACAGGGAAATGCTTTCTTT